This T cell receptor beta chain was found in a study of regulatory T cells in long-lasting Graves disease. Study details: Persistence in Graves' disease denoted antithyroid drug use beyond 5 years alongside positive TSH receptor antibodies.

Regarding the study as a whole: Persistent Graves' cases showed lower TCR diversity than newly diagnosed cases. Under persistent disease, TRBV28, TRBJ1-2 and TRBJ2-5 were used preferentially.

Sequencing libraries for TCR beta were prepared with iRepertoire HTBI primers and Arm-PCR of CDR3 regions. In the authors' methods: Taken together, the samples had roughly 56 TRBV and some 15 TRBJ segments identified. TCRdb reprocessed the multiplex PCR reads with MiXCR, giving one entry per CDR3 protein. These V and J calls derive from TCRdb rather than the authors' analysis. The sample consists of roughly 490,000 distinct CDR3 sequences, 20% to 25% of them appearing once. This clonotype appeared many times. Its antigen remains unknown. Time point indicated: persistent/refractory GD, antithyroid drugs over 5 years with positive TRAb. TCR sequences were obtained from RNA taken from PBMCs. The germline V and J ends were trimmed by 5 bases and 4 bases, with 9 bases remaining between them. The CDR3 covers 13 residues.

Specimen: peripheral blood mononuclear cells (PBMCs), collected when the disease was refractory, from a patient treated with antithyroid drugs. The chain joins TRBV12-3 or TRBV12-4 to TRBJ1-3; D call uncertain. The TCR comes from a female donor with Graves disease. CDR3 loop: CASSKDGGNTIYF. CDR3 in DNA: TGTGCCAGCAGTAAGGACGGAGGAAACACCATATATTTT.